This TCR beta chain came from a study of CD8 T cells in Susac syndrome. The CDR3 covers 15 residues. The J segment lost 0 bases and the V segment lost 6 bases, leaving 5 bases of the junction unmatched. Germline V lookup: CDR1 MNHEY, CDR2 SMNVEV (reference sequence). RNA in amounts of about 0.45 to 1 ug was reverse transcribed with random hexamers. TCRdb used MiXCR to reprocess the immunoSEQ multiplex PCR reads, holding one entry per CDR3 protein. The sample holds approximately 200,000 distinct CDR3 sequences; roughly 94% are singletons and the top ten take about 0.08%. TCR beta from blood CD8+ and CD4+ T cells was sequenced. Negative isolation yielded CD4+ and CD8+ T cells, and FACS enriched TEMRA cells.

This receptor was identified in a human donor with multiple sclerosis. This chain joins TRBV27 and TRBJ2-7; 10 bases are a match to TRBD2. Specimen: CD4+ T cells from PBMCs. As DNA, the CDR3 is TGTGCCAGCAGGGGACTAGCGTCTGACTCCTACGAGCAGTACTTC. This translates into CASRGLASDSYEQYF.